This T cell receptor (beta chain) stems from a study of T cell responses to AZD1222 COVID-19 vaccine. Study conclusions and caveats: Donors in the cohort were predominantly white British and more often female, and clonal diversity was possibly underestimated. Elevations in Spike-specific TCR breadth and depth followed administration of two AZD1222 doses.

Assay used: immunoSEQ multiplex PCR; TCRdb lists only in-frame clones, some missing. The sample has more than 110,000 clones; approximately 90% are singletons. Notes on this clone: Its antigen is not known.

The germline V gene encodes CDR1 LNHNV and CDR2 YYDKDF (reference sequence). The CDR3 sequence is 13 residues long. The V gene lost 2 bases and the J gene lost 8 bases, with 7 bases spanning the gap. This chain connects TRBV15 to TRBJ1-6; no reliable D call. This clonotype was sampled from an adult in good health. The specimen was peripheral blood, collected on day 0 of AZD1222 vaccination. The CDR3 DNA reads TGTGCCACCAGCAGATCCTACGATTCACCCCTCCACTTT. Translated: CATSRSYDSPLHF.